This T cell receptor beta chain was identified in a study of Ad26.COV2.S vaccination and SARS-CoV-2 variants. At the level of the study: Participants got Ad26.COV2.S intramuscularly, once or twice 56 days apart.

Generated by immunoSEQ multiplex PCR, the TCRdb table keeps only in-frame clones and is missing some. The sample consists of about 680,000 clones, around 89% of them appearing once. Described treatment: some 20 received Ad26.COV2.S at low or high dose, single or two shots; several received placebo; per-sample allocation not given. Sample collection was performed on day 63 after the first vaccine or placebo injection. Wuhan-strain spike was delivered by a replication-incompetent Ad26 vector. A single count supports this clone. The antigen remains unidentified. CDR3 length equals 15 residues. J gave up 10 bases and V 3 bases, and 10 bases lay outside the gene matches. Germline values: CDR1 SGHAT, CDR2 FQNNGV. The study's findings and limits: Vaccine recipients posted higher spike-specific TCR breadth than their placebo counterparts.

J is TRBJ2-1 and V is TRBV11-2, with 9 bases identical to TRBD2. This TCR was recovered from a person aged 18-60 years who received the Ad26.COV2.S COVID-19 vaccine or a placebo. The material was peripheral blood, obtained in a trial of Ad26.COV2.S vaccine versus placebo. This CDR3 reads CASSLAGGPNREQFF. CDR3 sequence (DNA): TGTGCCAGCAGCTTGGCGGGAGGGCCTAATAGGGAGCAGTTCTTC.